This TCR beta chain stems from a study of Graves' ophthalmopathy and Graves' hyperthyroidism. Amplifying from RNA transcripts, the study obtained TCR beta CDR3 regions. First-round RT-PCR employed HTBI primers, with a second-round multiplex PCR after it. MiXCR, applied by TCRdb to the multiplex PCR reads, yields one record per CDR3 protein. The data show about 390,000 distinct CDR3 sequences, approximately 15% seen once. The CDR3 is made up of 17 amino acids. Germline V lookup: CDR1 PRHDT, CDR2 FYEKMQ (reference sequence). V lost 1 base, J lost 7 bases, and 22 bases lay in between. The V call is TRBV13, the J call TRBJ2-5; a weak D match, TRBD1 (5 bases). The material sequenced was peripheral blood. This TCR was sampled from a woman between 18 and 29 years old with stable Graves' hyperthyroidism. The CDR3, as DNA: TGTGCCAGCAGCTTAGTCAGCTCAGGGTCACGCCAGGGGACCCAGTACTTC. Encoded protein: CASSLVSSGSRQGTQYF.